A selection of T cell receptor beta chains follows, all from one sample in a study of response to subunit inactivated influenza vaccine. Each CDR3 protein is one row after TCRdb ran MiXCR on the RT-PCR reads. The sample has roughly 500,000 distinct CDR3 sequences, less than 30% seen once. Material: CD4+ T cells sorted from PBMCs, obtained 5 days after vaccination. Every receptor here comes from a man over 45 who received an inactivated influenza vaccine. The CDR3 runs from the conserved cysteine through the conserved F or W. Fields, in order: CDR3 length, clone size, V gene, D gene, J gene, CDR3 DNA, CDR3 protein. D genes are given only for firm matches. A clone size is listed for some rows: how often the clone was seen (once, few, many), or a class if it is expanded.

len: 12; abundance: few; v_gene: TRBV6-2/TRBV6-3; d_gene: TRBD1; j_gene: TRBJ2-5; CDR3nt: TGTGCCAGCGACAGGGGTGGTGAGACCCAGTACTTC; CDR3aa: CASDRGGETQYF
len: 18; abundance: NA; v_gene: TRBV20-1; d_gene: TRBD2; j_gene: TRBJ2-1; CDR3nt: TGCAGTGCTTTTTGGACTAGCGGGAGGAGTAGGTCCTACAATGAGCAGTTCTTC; CDR3aa: CSAFWTSGRSRSYNEQFF
len: 17; abundance: few; v_gene: TRBV6-2/TRBV6-3; d_gene: NA; j_gene: TRBJ1-3; CDR3nt: TGTGCCAGCAGTTACTCGAGGCAGGCGAATTTTGGAAACACCATATATTTT; CDR3aa: CASSYSRQANFGNTIYF
len: 14; abundance: NA; v_gene: TRBV12-3/TRBV12-4; d_gene: NA; j_gene: TRBJ2-7; CDR3nt: TGTGCCAGCAGAATCCGGGACGGTCACTACGAGCAGTACTTC; CDR3aa: CASRIRDGHYEQYF
len: 14; abundance: NA; v_gene: TRBV20-1; d_gene: NA; j_gene: TRBJ2-3; CDR3nt: TGCAGTGCTAGAAGGGGAGATGGCACAGATACGCAGTATTTT; CDR3aa: CSARRGDGTDTQYF
len: 16; abundance: few; v_gene: TRBV25-1; d_gene: NA; j_gene: TRBJ2-2; CDR3nt: TGTGCCAGCAGTGATCGTGACGGTATAGGGGACGGGGAGCTGTTTTTT; CDR3aa: CASSDRDGIGDGELFF
len: 14; abundance: NA; v_gene: TRBV5-1; d_gene: TRBD1; j_gene: TRBJ1-2; CDR3nt: TGCGCCAGCAGCCGGGACAGCACTAACTATGGCTACACCTTC; CDR3aa: CASSRDSTNYGYTF
len: 14; abundance: NA; v_gene: TRBV29-1; d_gene: TRBD2; j_gene: TRBJ2-3; CDR3nt: TGCAGCGTTGATGTAGCGGGAGAGACAGATACGCAGTATTTT; CDR3aa: CSVDVAGETDTQYF
len: 17; abundance: NA; v_gene: TRBV20-1; d_gene: TRBD1; j_gene: TRBJ2-7; CDR3nt: TGCAGTGCTAGAGATAAAAAGGGGGACAGGGTCGACTACGAGCAGTACTTC; CDR3aa: CSARDKKGDRVDYEQYF
len: 15; abundance: few; v_gene: TRBV6-1; d_gene: NA; j_gene: TRBJ2-1; CDR3nt: TGTGCCAGCAGAACCATTACCCGGGTCCAAAGTCGGCAGTTCTTC; CDR3aa: CASRTITRVQSRQFF
len: 15; abundance: NA; v_gene: TRBV12-3/TRBV12-4; d_gene: TRBD1; j_gene: TRBJ2-7; CDR3nt: TGTGCCAGCAGTTCCCCCGGGACAGGGGTTATCGAGCAGTACTTC; CDR3aa: CASSSPGTGVIEQYF
len: 16; abundance: NA; v_gene: TRBV5-1; d_gene: NA; j_gene: TRBJ2-7; CDR3nt: TGCGCCAGCAGCTTGGGGGCTCGGGCAGGACTTGGCGAGCAGTACTTC; CDR3aa: CASSLGARAGLGEQYF
len: 16; abundance: NA; v_gene: TRBV5-1; d_gene: NA; j_gene: TRBJ2-3; CDR3nt: TGCGCCAGCAGCTTGGGGAATAGCCTTAGCACAGATACGCAGTATTTT; CDR3aa: CASSLGNSLSTDTQYF
len: 13; abundance: NA; v_gene: TRBV6-1; d_gene: NA; j_gene: TRBJ2-6; CDR3nt: TGTGCCAGCTCAATGAACATAGTTGGGACGCTGACTTTC; CDR3aa: CASSMNIVGTLTF
len: 16; abundance: few; v_gene: TRBV7-2; d_gene: NA; j_gene: TRBJ2-1; CDR3nt: TGTGCCAGCAGCTTAGCCCGGCAGGGTTTTGGCAATGAGCAGTTCTTC; CDR3aa: CASSLARQGFGNEQFF
len: 15; abundance: NA; v_gene: TRBV29-1; d_gene: TRBD2; j_gene: TRBJ2-7; CDR3nt: TGCAGCGTTGCCTTGAAACTAGCGGGTTCGTCTGAGCAGTACTTC; CDR3aa: CSVALKLAGSSEQYF
len: 15; abundance: many; v_gene: TRBV20-1; d_gene: NA; j_gene: TRBJ1-1; CDR3nt: TGCAGTGCTAGAGTCTCGGGACGGGTCTACACTGAAGCTTTCTTT; CDR3aa: CSARVSGRVYTEAFF